The rows below give T cell receptor beta chains drawn from one sample of a study of cytomegalovirus exposure and HLA in healthy donors. Assay used: immunoSEQ multiplex PCR; TCRdb lists only in-frame clones, some missing. The sample includes under 200,000 clones, 75% to 90% seen only once; the top ten take less than 0.4%. The sample consisted of PBMCs. The receptors stem from a woman aged 25 to 45 in good health and CMV-seronegative. The CDR3 runs from the conserved cysteine through the conserved F or W. Some rows mark clone size as missing; the rest say once, few, many or name a class of expanded clone.

v_call clone_size cdr3_aa
TRBV29-1 . CSVVGLARNIQYF
TRBV29-1 . CSVAPRQVNEQFF
TRBV5-1 . CASSLEQVGAGELFF
TRBV14 . CASSQGRDWQETQYF
TRBV28 . CASTPVEVSYNEQFF
TRBV15 . CATSRMEQGGRVQYF
TRBV29-1 few CSVWEGRTEAFF
TRBV19 . CASTLLSGSGANVLTF
TRBV6-6 . CASSHSKRVTTMKQFF
TRBV5-1 . CASSFDSSYGYTF
TRBV7-9 . CASSFERGSYEQYF
TRBV6-1 . CASSVTTYSNQPQHF